The clone carrying this TCR beta chain came up once. Its antigen is currently unknown. Based on CD45RO/CCR7/CD25/CD127/CD95/CD27, CD4+ regulatory, stem cell-like memory, naive and central memory cells were sorted. Without exception, sorted populations had purity beyond 98%. As every portion of the isolated RNA was reverse transcribed, the sequencing read expressed TCRB transcripts. Libraries were prepared by immunoSEQ multiplex PCR; TCRdb keeps only in-frame clonotypes and omits some of them. The sample lists more than 100,000 clones, 28% occurring once. This sample was taken from a study of beta chain features in type 1 diabetes. Overall study results and limits: A pattern of fewer insertions and more deletions at VDJ junctions was seen in type 1 diabetes patients. The analysis here could not establish whether HLA type shapes TCRB rearrangement. Moderate but significant shortening of TCRB CDR3s was recorded in all four CD4+ subsets from Type 1 diabetes patients.

V lost 3 bases, J lost 5 bases, and 19 bases lay in between. CDR3 length: 16 amino acids. Germline CDR1 is MNHNS and CDR2 is SASEGT. Material: central memory CD4+ T cells from blood. This receptor was obtained from a woman aged 18-29 years with type 1 diabetes. V is TRBV6-1 and J is TRBJ2-5; D might be TRBD2 (6 bases). This CDR3 is CASSDRRGLTGETQYF. In DNA form, the CDR3 reads TGTGCCAGCAGTGACAGGAGGGGACTGACGGGGGAGACCCAGTACTTC.